Following are 18 T cell receptor beta chains from one sample sequenced in a study of T cell responses to AZD1222 COVID-19 vaccine. Produced via immunoSEQ multiplex PCR; TCRdb's table is partial and in-frame only. This table holds about 100,000 clones, around 87% found once. This specimen was peripheral blood, taken on day 0 of MenACWY control vaccination. Receptors originate from an adult in good health.

V usage is TRBV28 and J usage is TRBJ2-2; 8 positions match TRBD1. Losses at the gene ends were 6 bases for V and 1 base for J; bases not matched to a gene: 4. The CDR3 covers 15 residues. CDR1 and CDR2 (germline): MDHEN, SYDVKM. The CDR3 region is CASSPGTGNTGELFF. CDR3 coding DNA: TGTGCCAGCAGCCCCGGGACAGGGAACACCGGGGAGCTGTTTTTT.

The chain carries TRBV4-2 and TRBJ2-3, with TRBD2 identical over 9 bases. This CDR3 region has 16 residues. Trimming removed 0 bases from V and 5 bases from J; junction bases left unmatched: 6. Germline assignment: CDR1 LGHNA and CDR2 YNFKEQ. CDR3 residues: CASSQDGGGAGDTQYF. The CDR3 DNA is TGTGCCAGCAGCCAAGATGGCGGGGGGGCTGGAGATACGCAGTATTTT.

This clone appeared a single time. V usage is TRBV28 and J usage is TRBJ2-3, with a tentative D call TRBD2 (7 bases). This CDR3 contains 15 residues. The germline V and J ends were trimmed by 7 bases and 5 bases, with 19 bases remaining between them. Germline CDR1 reads MDHEN; CDR2 reads SYDVKM. The CDR3 spells CASTWRRGLGDTQYF. The CDR3 nucleotides read TGTGCCAGCACCTGGAGGCGGGGGCTCGGAGATACGCAGTATTTT. The complete variable domain, with remaining parts taken from reference TRBV28 and TRBJ2-3, reads DVKVTQSSRYLVKRTGEKVFLECVQDMDHENMFWYRQDPGLGLRLIYFSYDVKMKEKGDIPEGYSVSREKKERFSLILESASTNQTSMYLCASTWRRGLGDTQYFGPGTRLTVL.

This chain uses TRBV24-1 with TRBJ1-2; D is uncertain. Trimming shortened V by 4 bases and J by 8 bases, and 13 bases separated the two germline ends. CDR1 is KGHDR, CDR2 SFDVKD, per germline. The CDR3 runs to 13 residues. CDR3: CATSEDQMGGYTF. The CDR3 DNA sequence: TGTGCCACCAGTGAAGACCAAATGGGGGGCTACACCTTC.

The sample holds one count of this clone. V is TRBV6-5 and J is TRBJ1-2; a possible D gene is TRBD1 (6 bases). The germline V and J ends were trimmed by 6 bases and 6 bases, with 14 bases remaining between them. CDR3 size: 13 residues. Germline lookup yields CDR1 MNHEY and CDR2 SVGAGI. The DNA of the CDR3 is TGTGCCAGCAGGGACAGAGATGGAAATGGCTACACCTTC. This codes for CASRDRDGNGYTF.

The J gene is TRBJ2-7, the V gene TRBV18; 10 nucleotides match TRBD2. The trim removed 3 bases at V and 3 bases at J, leaving 5 bases unmatched. The CDR3 has 15 amino acids. The germline V gene has CDR1 KGHSH and CDR2 LQKENI. Here the CDR3 reads CASSPTSGDFYEQYF. The CDR3 bases are TGTGCCAGCTCACCTACTAGCGGGGATTTCTACGAGCAGTACTTC. Full variable domain (rest looked up from reference TRBV18 and TRBJ2-7): NAGVMQNPRHLVRRRGQEARLRCSPMKGHSHVYWYRQLPEEGLKFMVYLQKENIIDESGMPKERFSAEFPKEGPSILRIQQVVRGDSAAYFCASSPTSGDFYEQYFGPGTRLTVT.

The rearrangement links TRBV4-2 to TRBJ2-1; 7 nucleotides align to TRBD2. The V gene's germline CDR1 is LGHNA and CDR2 YNFKEQ. The length of the CDR3 is 16 residues. V lost 0 bases, J lost 8 bases, and 10 bases stayed unmatched. The chain's CDR3 is CASSQDYGEGWDEQFF. In DNA, the CDR3 is TGTGCCAGCAGCCAAGATTACGGGGAGGGGTGGGATGAGCAGTTCTTC.

The rearrangement links TRBV7-2 to TRBJ1-5, with D hard to call. Germline V gives CDR1 SGHTA, CDR2 FQGNSA. The CDR3 is made up of 13 amino acids. V was pared by 5 bases and J by 6 bases, with 11 bases between. This chain's CDR3 is CASSVVSGQPQHF. DNA of the CDR3: TGTGCCAGCAGCGTTGTTTCCGGTCAGCCCCAGCATTTT.

The rearrangement joins TRBV10-3 to TRBJ1-3, with D possibly being TRBD1 (6 bases). Germline CDR1 is ENHRY and CDR2 is SYGVKD. CDR3 length: 16 amino acids. Trimming took off 8 bases at V and 0 bases at J, with 17 bases between the two ends. The CDR3 protein is CAIGRAGESSGNTIYF. The CDR3 nucleotides read TGTGCCATCGGTCGAGCAGGGGAGAGCTCTGGAAACACCATATATTTT.

The chain combines TRBV28 with TRBJ1-2, with D perhaps TRBD1 (5 bases). Trimming stripped 3 bases from V and 7 bases from J, with 12 bases between. The CDR3 is made up of 13 amino acids. Germline CDR1 is MDHEN and CDR2 is SYDVKM. Written as DNA, the CDR3 is TGTGCCAGCAGTTTCAAGGGGTACTTTGGCTACACCTTC. Translation gives CASSFKGYFGYTF.

This chain uses TRBV7-2 with TRBJ2-3; 7 nucleotides line up with TRBD2. Germline V CDR1 and CDR2: SGHTA, FQGNSA. V shed 2 bases and J 6 bases; nucleotides not matched to a gene: 11. The CDR3 loop spans 16 amino acids. Here the CDR3 DNA reads TGTGCCAGCAGCTTATTGGGTGGAGCGGGAAGGGATACGCAGTATTTT. It yields the protein CASSLLGGAGRDTQYF.

This clone has only a few counts. CDR3 nucleotide sequence: TGTGCCAGTAGTTCCGGGACGGCACTCAACACTGAAGCTTTCTTT. This encodes CASSSGTALNTEAFF. The chain recombines TRBV19 with TRBJ1-1; TRBD1 is a possible D gene (5 bases). The ends were cut back, 5 bases at V and 2 bases at J, with 15 bases in the middle. Germline CDR1 LNHDA, CDR2 SQIVND (reference sequence). The CDR3 covers 15 residues.

The rearrangement uses TRBV7-2 and TRBJ1-1, with D unclear. V was pared by 3 bases and J by 0 bases, with 8 bases between. This CDR3 is built from 14 residues. From germline, CDR1 is SGHTA and CDR2 FQGNSA. CDR3 loop: CASSFSNMNTEAFF. CDR3 nucleotides: TGTGCCAGCAGCTTTTCAAACATGAACACTGAAGCTTTCTTT. The variable domain in full, completed from reference TRBV7-2 and TRBJ1-1, reads GAGVSQSPSNKVTEKGKDVELRCDPISGHTALYWYRQSLGQGLEFLIYFQGNSAPDKSGLPSDRFSAERTGGSVSTLTIQRTQQEDSAVYLCASSFSNMNTEAFFGQGTRLTVV.

The gene calls are TRBV3-1 (or the pseudogene TRBV3-2) and TRBJ1-2; unclear D gene. The CDR3 has 15 amino acids. The V gene lost 2 bases and the J gene lost 4 bases, with 14 bases spanning the gap. The germline V gene has CDR1 LGHDT and CDR2 YNNKEL (reference sequence). CDR3 sequence (DNA): TGTGCCAGCAGCCAACTTCAGCCCAGTGGCTATGGCTACACCTTC. Translated: CASSQLQPSGYGYTF.

V usage is TRBV5-4 and J usage is TRBJ1-3; 8 bases match TRBD1. J gave up 2 bases and V 4 bases, and 5 bases lay outside the gene matches. The CDR3 loop spans 15 amino acids. Germline CDR1 is SGHNT and CDR2 is YYREEE (reference sequence). This CDR3 is CASSKGQGTGNTIYF. DNA of the CDR3: TGTGCCAGCAGCAAAGGACAGGGAACTGGAAACACCATATATTTT.

The V gene is TRBV15, the J gene TRBJ1-3; 9 bases match TRBD1. The junction had 7 bases not matched to a gene; V was cut back by 3 bases and J by 4 bases. CDR3 length: 16 residues. Per germline, CDR1 LNHNV and CDR2 YYDKDF (reference sequence). Here the CDR3 reads CATSRSSTGGGNTIYF. In nucleotides, the CDR3 is TGTGCCACCAGCAGGTCCTCTACAGGGGGCGGAAACACCATATATTTT.

V is TRBV7-2 and J is TRBJ1-1, with D possibly TRBD1 on 5 matching bases. The CDR3 runs to 14 residues. V was clipped by 4 bases and J by 2 bases, with 11 bases between them. Looked up from germline, CDR1 is SGHTA and CDR2 is FQGNSA. Here the CDR3 DNA reads TGTGCCAGCAGCTCCCGGGGCCCTAACACTGAAGCTTTCTTT. Translated, it gives CASSSRGPNTEAFF.

This chain links TRBV7-9 with TRBJ2-1, with D possibly being TRBD2 (6 bases). V was pared by 5 bases and J by 6 bases, with 26 bases between. The CDR3 is 18 amino acids. CDR1 SEHNR and CDR2 FQNEAQ come from the germline V gene (reference sequence). CDR3 amino acids: CASSPNFGRTGGGNEQFF. CDR3 coding DNA: TGTGCCAGCAGCCCTAATTTCGGGAGAACGGGTGGGGGCAATGAGCAGTTCTTC. The full variable domain, completed using reference TRBV7-9 and TRBJ2-1, is DTGVSQNPRHKITKRGQNVTFRCDPISEHNRLYWYRQTLGQGPEFLTYFQNEAQLEKSRLLSDRFSAERPKGSFSTLEIQRTEQGDSAMYLCASSPNFGRTGGGNEQFFGPGTRLTVL.